Here is one TCR beta chain with its context. As yet, its antigen is unknown. The data were taken from a study of cytomegalovirus exposure and HLA in healthy donors. TCRdb's table, derived via immunoSEQ multiplex PCR, lists solely in-frame clones and lacks some. The table has 220,000 or so clones, roughly 84% seen once. Study-wide results and caveats: That first-cohort TCR clusters tended to co-occur in the 130 or so validation repertoires was found in a later analysis.

This CDR3 spans 13 amino acids. CDR1 is SGHDT, CDR2 YYEEEE, per germline. Trimming stripped 3 bases from V and 5 bases from J, with 11 bases between. The chain couples TRBV5-6 to TRBJ2-5; weak D call: TRBD2 (5 bases). The material sequenced was PBMCs. This TCR came from a woman aged 25 to 39 in good health and CMV-seropositive. CDR3 protein: CASSYRGVETQYF. The CDR3 DNA reads TGTGCCAGCAGCTATCGGGGAGTGGAGACCCAGTACTTC.